This T cell receptor (beta chain) was retrieved from a study of blood T cell repertoires in COVID-19. Study overall: There were acute and convalescent COVID-19 samples, and they came from the United States, Italy and Spain. T cells, B-cell-depleted T cells, or PBMCs supplied cDNA or gDNA.

Authors' processing steps: Estimation of nucleated cell counts relied on the amplification of reference gene primers. Only in-frame clones appear in the TCRdb table, and some are missing; sequencing was by immunoSEQ multiplex PCR. That table gives V, J and clone size, and the DNA gave D and trimming. In the table there are roughly 100,000 clones, 71% of which are singletons. From germline, CDR1 is ENHRY and CDR2 SYGVKD. Trimming left V 3 bases short and J 5 bases short, with 12 bases between. CDR3 length equals 14 residues. The TCR originated in a human donor with acute or convalescent COVID-19. The donor label of this sample is uncertain. This chain links TRBV10-3 with TRBJ2-3; TRBD1 is a possible D gene (6 bases). The material sequenced was peripheral blood. The CDR3 region is CAISEANREDTQYF. The DNA of the CDR3 is TGTGCCATCAGTGAAGCCAACAGGGAAGATACGCAGTATTTT.